The present T cell receptor beta chain was sequenced within a study of blood T cell repertoires in COVID-19 (dated by TCRdb to 2020 to 2021). Regarding the research as a whole: The collaborator samples originated in the United States, Italy and Spain and spanned the acute and convalescent phases of COVID-19. The prospective study material was composed of cDNA or gDNA derived from T cells, B-cell-depleted T cells, or PBMCs. Deeply sampled blood TCRbeta repertoires from subjects exposed to, actively infected with, or recovered from COVID-19 were included in the dataset. A freely available public database, intended as a resource for researchers studying the immune response to SARS-CoV-2, is where the repertoires were released. Samples were obtained from the ongoing ImmuneRACE study (first 160 participants) and from 1,254 subjects provided by 6 global collaborators. The sample metadata nearly always contained a de-identified subject ID, COVID-19 status, age in years and sex. HLA class I and class II types, where available, came from metadata supplied by the sample provider rather than from assay-based typing. Broad study findings and their caveats: Clinical and demographic metadata were provided uncurated, with the amount varying by source and participant.

TCRbeta CDR3 regions were amplified from genomic DNA using the immunoSEQ Assay, a bias-controlled multiplex PCR. As for the original processing: Nucleated cell counts per sample were estimated from amplification of reference gene primers within the assay. To quantify the absolute abundance of each unique TCRbeta CDR3 rearrangement, sequence reads were collapsed and filtered. For each sample, productive Simpson clonality was calculated as the square root of Simpson's diversity index over productive rearrangements. As stored in TCRdb, this immuneACCESS dataset retains in-frame rearrangements with V and J assigned. A fraction of the clones does not appear; measured against another copy, unresolved V genes explain less than half of the discrepancy, and the remainder lacks a known reason. V, J and clone size are those of that table, while D and trimming were read from the DNA. The sample records about 230,000 clones, around four fifths of which are singletons. Together, the top ten hold under 3% of the sample.

Notes on this clone: What antigen it recognizes has not been identified. One base away there is no much larger clone; base qualities are not given.

Each collaborating institution followed its own protocols to collect whole blood in K2EDTA tubes. For TCRbeta analysis, collaborators shipped samples in one of three forms: frozen whole blood, isolated PBMCs, or DNA extracted from either of those sample types. From the cysteine up to the phenylalanine, the CDR3 has a length of 15 residues. Just CDR3 DNA is preserved here, 45 bases in frame from base 1. V is cut back by 6 bases and J by 5 bases, with 11 bases in the junction unmatched. CDR1 WSHSY and CDR2 SAAADI are derived from the germline V gene. This chain joins TRBV10-2 to TRBJ1-1, with TRBD1 matching 8 junction bases. This TCR derives from a woman aged 70-85 years with active or convalescent COVID-19. The sequencing sample was made of peripheral blood. The sequenced DNA: TGCGCCAGCAGCCGGGGGCAACAGGGGGGGACTGAAGCTTTCTTT. This translates into CASSRGQQGGTEAFF.